This T cell receptor beta chain was profiled in a study of sequential checkpoint blockade in melanoma. Study-wide results and limits: Pretreatment TIL clonality tracked with response in the nivolumab-first arm.

Noted treatment: randomized to nivolumab then ipilimumab (arm A) or the reverse (arm B). CDR3 length equals 12 residues. V was trimmed by 6 bases and J by 7 bases, leaving 13 bases between them. CDR1 is SGDLS and CDR2 is YYNGEE in the germline V gene. Libraries were prepared by immunoSEQ multiplex PCR; TCRdb keeps only in-frame clonotypes and omits some of them. This sample has around 37,000 clones, with approximately 30% found just once. This clone was seen a handful of times. Its antigen is currently unknown. This chain uses TRBV9 with TRBJ1-1; D unresolved. The sample consisted of tumor tissue (inferred from file names), taken from a patient given nivolumab and ipilimumab in sequence. The receptor comes from a human donor with melanoma. CDR3 amino acids: CASKVRRGEAFF. The CDR3 DNA reads as TGTGCCAGCAAGGTTCGACGGGGTGAAGCTTTCTTT.